The 6 T cell receptor beta chains below all came from one sample that was sequenced in a study of early stage breast cancer tumors (dated by TCRdb to 2016 to 2017). Libraries were made using the immunoSEQ multiplex PCR assay. Sourced from immuneACCESS, this table was stored by TCRdb with only in-frame sequences that have V and J called. A share of the clones is absent; for the studies checked, an unresolved V gene accounts for under half, and the remainder has no known explanation. The sample records about 30,000 clones, 72% of which are singletons. The ten biggest clones cover 33% of the sample. Sequenced input: blood. The source of these receptors is a person aged 45-60 years with breast cancer.

The chain joins TRBV21-1 to TRBJ2-4; TRBD2, the D gene given by the table, was not confirmed from the DNA. TRBV21-1 is assigned pseudogene status. CDR3 size: 19 residues. The CDR3: CASSSRSGLAGGRGDIQYF. CDR3 bases: TGTGCCAGCAGCTCCCGGAGCGGACTAGCGGGAGGTCGTGGGGACATTCAGTACTTC.

This clone was counted only a few times. The chain combines TRBV5-4 with TRBJ2-2, with a weak D call TRBD2 (5 bases). The CDR3 runs to 17 residues. Trimming took off 4 bases at V and 2 bases at J, with 18 bases between the two ends. Germline-derived CDR1 and CDR2 are SGHNT and YYREEE (reference sequence). The CDR3 sequence: CASSLRGGGVNTGELFF. DNA of the CDR3: TGTGCCAGCAGCCTTCGCGGTGGAGGAGTAAACACCGGGGAGCTGTTTTTT.

The chain recombines TRBV2 with TRBJ1-1, with D unclear. This CDR3 contains 11 residues. The ends were cut back, 3 bases at V and 10 bases at J, with 9 bases in the middle. CDR1 and CDR2 (germline): SNHLY, FYNNEI. CDR3 amino acids: CASSDAYSAFF. The CDR3 region has the DNA TGTGCCAGCAGTGACGCCTACTCAGCTTTCTTT. The full variable domain, its missing parts supplied by reference TRBV2 and TRBJ1-1, is EPEVTQTPSHQVTQMGQEVILRCVPISNHLYFYWYRQILGQKVEFLVSFYNNEISEKSEIFDDQFSVERPDGSNFTLKIRSTKLEDSAMYFCASSDAYSAFFGQGTRLTVV.

This chain uses TRBV29-1 with TRBJ2-2; D not certain. CDR3 length equals 12 residues. Trimming removed 7 bases from V and 4 bases from J, with 10 bases in between. Per germline, CDR1 SQVTM and CDR2 ANQGSEA. CDR3 nucleotide sequence: TGCAGCGGGAACGGAGCCACCGGGGAGCTGTTTTTT. Protein sequence: CSGNGATGELFF.

This chain joins TRBV5-6 and TRBJ2-3, with 15 positions matching TRBD2. Germline trimming cut 5 bases from V and 5 bases from J; bases unmatched to any gene: 12. This CDR3 comprises 18 residues. Germline lookup yields CDR1 SGHDT and CDR2 YYEEEE. The CDR3 DNA sequence: TGTGCCAGCAGTCATCCCGGACTAGCGGGAGGGCCCGGAGATACGCAGTATTTT. Residues: CASSHPGLAGGPGDTQYF. Full variable domain (remainder filled in from reference TRBV5-6 and TRBJ2-3): DAGVTQSPTHLIKTRGQQVTLRCSPKSGHDTVSWYQQALGQGPQFIFQYYEEEERQRGNFPDRFSGHQFPNYSSELNVNALLLGDSALYLCASSHPGLAGGPGDTQYFGPGTRLTVL.

J is TRBJ1-1 and V is TRBV7-2, with 7 positions matching TRBD1. CDR1 is SGHTA, CDR2 FQGNSA, per germline. The CDR3 has 14 residues. With V trimmed by 3 bases and J by 3 bases, 4 bases remained unmatched. The CDR3 DNA reads as TGTGCCAGCAGCTTCGCGACAGGGTACACTGAAGCTTTCTTT. It translates to CASSFATGYTEAFF.